These 10 T cell receptor beta chains came from one sample sequenced in a study of PD-1 blockade in classical Hodgkin lymphoma. Generated by immunoSEQ multiplex PCR, the TCRdb table keeps only in-frame clones and is missing some. The sample lists about 22,000 clones, about 94% occurring once. Documented time point: newly diagnosed, previously untreated cHL patient sample. Sequencing was performed on peripheral blood mononuclear cells (PBMCs). The receptors were sampled from a human donor with classical Hodgkin lymphoma.

The chain couples TRBV7-6 to TRBJ2-7; 7 bases fit TRBD1. Per germline, CDR1 SGHVS and CDR2 FNYEAQ. The CDR3 is made up of 13 amino acids. With 5 bases clipped from V and 2 bases from J, the junction kept 3 bases outside the gene matches. CDR3 coding DNA: TGTGCCAGCAGCGAAGGGACAGCCTACGAGCAGTACTTC. Translation gives CASSEGTAYEQYF.

This rearrangement joins TRBV11-2 to TRBJ1-1; tentative D call: TRBD1 (5 bases). Germline-derived CDR1 and CDR2 are SGHAT and FQNNGV. Trimming cost V 2 bases and J 2 bases, with 12 bases left between them. This CDR3 is 15 amino acids long. In nucleotides, the CDR3 is TGTGCCAGCAGCTTATTAACAGGTTCAAACACTGAAGCTTTCTTT. Translation: CASSLLTGSNTEAFF. Full variable domain (rest looked up from reference TRBV11-2 and TRBJ1-1): EAGVAQSPRYKIIEKRQSVAFWCNPISGHATLYWYQQILGQGPKLLIQFQNNGVVDDSQLPKDRFSAERLKGVDSTLKIQPAKLEDSAVYLCASSLLTGSNTEAFFGQGTRLTVV.

The gene calls are TRBV9 and TRBJ2-2, with 7 bases that match TRBD1. V was pared by 0 bases and J by 8 bases, with 7 bases of the junction left unmatched. Germline V CDR1 and CDR2: SGDLS, YYNGEE. The CDR3 loop spans 15 amino acids. The CDR3 sequence: CASSVVAGGRGELFF. The CDR3, as DNA: TGTGCCAGCAGCGTAGTGGCAGGGGGACGGGGGGAGCTGTTTTTT.

V gene TRBV29-1 combines with J gene TRBJ2-7; the match to TRBD1 covers 10 bases. V shed 4 bases, J shed 3 bases, and the junction held 3 bases outside the gene matches. This CDR3 is 13 amino acids long. Germline lookup yields CDR1 SQVTM and CDR2 ANQGSEA. The CDR3 spells CSVAWTGGYEQYF. For the CDR3, the DNA is TGCAGCGTTGCTTGGACAGGGGGCTACGAGCAGTACTTC.

This sequence joins TRBV9 and TRBJ2-3; the D gene is possibly TRBD2 (5 bases). Trimming pared 0 bases from V and 2 bases from J, leaving 7 bases between. CDR1 is SGDLS and CDR2 is YYNGEE in the germline V gene. The CDR3 has 14 amino acids. CDR3 loop: CASSVGGYTDTQYF. DNA of the CDR3: TGTGCCAGCAGCGTAGGAGGGTACACAGATACGCAGTATTTT.

V and J are TRBV7-7 and TRBJ2-5; TRBD2 is a possible D gene (7 bases). The CDR3 totals 16 residues. Germline V lookup: CDR1 SSHAT, CDR2 FNYEAQ (reference sequence). Trimming cost V 6 bases and J 2 bases, with 19 bases left between them. The CDR3 sequence is CASSLLLGGPQETQYF. CDR3 nucleotides: TGTGCCAGCAGTTTGCTTCTCGGGGGGCCTCAAGAGACCCAGTACTTC.

This clone is a singleton in its sample. This sequence joins TRBV5-8 and TRBJ2-7; tentatively, D is TRBD1 (5 bases). The CDR3 has 14 amino acids. The germline V gene encodes CDR1 SGHTS and CDR2 YDEGEE. The V end lost 1 base, the J end lost 6 bases, and 14 bases lay between the germline ends. DNA for the CDR3: TGTGCCAGCAGCTTGAGGCAGCTTAGGGGCGAGCAGTACTTC. It translates to CASSLRQLRGEQYF.

The rearrangement links TRBV6-5 to TRBJ1-1; TRBD1 matches 10 bases. V lost 5 bases, J lost 4 bases, and 4 bases stayed unmatched. The germline V gene encodes CDR1 MNHEY and CDR2 SVGAGI. This CDR3 spans 14 amino acids. CDR3 coding DNA: TGTGCCAGCAGTGGGGGACAGGGGATCACTGAAGCTTTCTTT. This encodes CASSGGQGITEAFF.

This chain uses TRBV11-2 with TRBJ2-1; 9 bases are a match to TRBD1. Germline V gene data show CDR1 as SGHAT and CDR2 as FQNNGV. The J segment lost 4 bases and the V segment lost 8 bases, leaving 6 bases of the junction unmatched. This CDR3 is 14 amino acids long. The CDR3 bases are TGTGCCAGCGGGTCGGACAGGGGATACAATGAGCAGTTCTTC. Translating gives CASGSDRGYNEQFF.

Concerning this clone: Other nucleotide sequences from this sample produce the same CDR3. The chain combines TRBV5-1 with TRBJ2-3; D gene unclear. The length of the CDR3 is 14 residues. CDR1 is SGHRS and CDR2 is YFSETQ in the germline V gene. Trimming removed 0 bases at V and 2 bases at J, with 7 bases between. CDR3 sequence: CASSLAQDTDTQYF. The CDR3 DNA reads TGCGCCAGCAGCTTGGCCCAGGACACAGATACGCAGTATTTT.